The 17 T cell receptor beta chains presented below share a single source sample, sequenced in a study of blood T cells in healthy people across ages (dated by TCRdb to between 2015 and 2016). Libraries were built with 5' RACE. Sequencing took place on an Illumina HiSeq 2500. A second PCR of roughly 6 to 11 cycles was performed with a sample-barcoded 5' primer and a J-beta primer mix. Through fastp at Q25 and MiXCR, TCRdb rebuilt clones from the public reads, retaining in-frame beta chains. Each CDR3 protein gets just one entry, which takes the most common genes and DNA from the rows behind it. This sample gives 1.5 million to 2 million distinct CDR3 sequences in total; 49% of them show up just once. The ten largest make up 2.1% of the sample. Sequencing was carried out using blood. These TCRs come from a woman in her thirties or forties in good health.

This clonotype was recorded a few times. The V call is TRBV4-2, the J call TRBJ1-2, with 9 bases that match TRBD1. Germline-derived CDR1 and CDR2 are LGHNA and YNFKEQ. Unmatched junction bases numbered 6, after V lost 1 base and J lost 3 bases. There are 16 residues in the CDR3. The CDR3 loop reads CASSQGLRDRDYGYTF. The CDR3 DNA follows: TGTGCCAGCAGCCAAGGGCTCAGGGACAGGGACTATGGCTACACCTTC.

Many counts were recorded for this clonotype. The junction does not match germline at one end; this may be a read error. The V call is TRBV7-7, the J call TRBJ2-1; tentatively, D is TRBD1 (6 bases). The CDR3 totals 13 residues. The germline V gene encodes CDR1 SSHAT and CDR2 FNYEAQ (reference sequence). CDR3 DNA: TGTGCTAGCAGCCCCGACAGGACCCGAGGTCAGTTCTTC. Translating gives CASSPDRTRGQFF.

The genes are TRBV21-1 and TRBJ2-5; TRBD1, the table's D call, lacks a check against the DNA. TRBV21-1 is shown as a pseudogene. The CDR3 loop spans 15 amino acids. In DNA, the CDR3 is TGTGCCAGCAGCAAAGTAGGCGACAGGGAAGAGACCCAGTACTTC. It is translated as CASSKVGDREETQYF.

In its sample, this clonotype was seen a few times. The chain is built from TRBV28 and TRBJ2-3; D ambiguous. In germline, CDR1 is MDHEN, CDR2 SYDVKM. The CDR3 is 15 amino acids. Trimming removed 9 bases from V and 6 bases from J, with 22 bases in between. As DNA, the CDR3 is TGTGCCAGTGAACCGGGCCTTACCTTCCCCGATACGCAGTATTTT. It encodes CASEPGLTFPDTQYF.

This rearrangement joins TRBV6-2 or TRBV6-3 to TRBJ2-5; possibly TRBD1 for D (6 bases). The CDR3 sequence is 12 residues long. Trimming took off 6 bases at V and 9 bases at J, with 14 bases between the two ends. Germline-derived CDR1 and CDR2 are MNHEY and SVGEGT. CDR3 DNA: TGTGCCAGCAGGGGGGCCTTCGGGGCCCAGTACTTC. Its protein is CASRGAFGAQYF.

The sample holds a few counts of this clonotype. V and J are TRBV12-3 or TRBV12-4 and TRBJ2-5; D is perhaps TRBD2 (7 bases). This CDR3 contains 13 residues. Trimming pared 10 bases from V and 5 bases from J, leaving 17 bases between. This chain's CDR3 is CATKSGGAETQYF. The CDR3, as DNA: TGTGCCACCAAGTCGGGGGGCGCCGAGACCCAGTACTTC.

This clonotype was observed a handful of times. V gene TRBV29-1 combines with J gene TRBJ2-6; D remains unclear. In germline, CDR1 is SQVTM, CDR2 ANQGSEA. This CDR3 has 13 amino acids. The V end was cut by 8 bases, the J end by 0 bases, with 8 bases between. This CDR3 is CSFRPSGANVLTF. The CDR3 DNA reads as TGCAGCTTCCGACCCTCTGGGGCCAACGTCCTGACTTTC.

This clonotype was detected once. The V call is TRBV7-3, the J call TRBJ2-1, with 8 bases matching TRBD2. V was pared by 2 bases and J by 6 bases, with 6 bases of the junction left unmatched. The CDR3 consists of 15 residues. Germline V gene data show CDR1 as SGHTA and CDR2 as FQGTGA. Written as DNA, the CDR3 is TGTGCCAGCAGCTTACTCGGGGGGGCCCGCAATGAGCAGTTCTTC. Translated, it gives CASSLLGGARNEQFF.

V is TRBV4-1 and J is TRBJ1-1, with TRBD1 matching over 8 bases. The germline gives CDR1 MGHRA, CDR2 YSYEKL. The CDR3 loop spans 12 amino acids. The V gene end was trimmed by 5 bases and the J gene end by 8 bases; junction bases not matched to a gene: 4. CDR3 in DNA: TGCGCCAGCAGCTCGGACAGGGTGGAAGCTTTCTTT. It translates to CASSSDRVEAFF.

In its sample, this clonotype was seen a few times. This CDR3 is CASSSTGLNEKLFF. The CDR3 nucleotides read TGCGCCAGCAGCTCGACAGGGCTTAATGAAAAACTGTTTTTT. This chain joins TRBV5-1 and TRBJ1-4; 7 nucleotides align to TRBD1. In germline, CDR1 is SGHRS, CDR2 YFSETQ. This CDR3 has 14 residues. Unmatched junction bases numbered 3, after V lost 3 bases and J lost 4 bases.

This chain links TRBV25-1 with TRBJ1-4, with 10 bases lining up with TRBD1. The CDR3 is made up of 16 amino acids. J was trimmed by 7 bases and V by 4 bases; bases with no gene match: 9. From germline, CDR1 is MGHDK and CDR2 SYGVNS. The CDR3 loop reads CASSGPGQGEGEKLFF. The CDR3, as DNA: TGTGCCAGCAGTGGACCAGGACAGGGGGAGGGTGAAAAACTGTTTTTT.

The chain is built from TRBV4-3 and TRBJ2-5; 7 bases align to TRBD1. Trimming removed 0 bases from V and 4 bases from J; junction bases left unmatched: 11. CDR1 LGHNA and CDR2 YSLEER come from the germline V gene. The CDR3 spans 17 residues. The CDR3 bases are TGCGCCAGCAGCCAAGAATTTCGAGAGGGGGCGAGAGAGACCCAGTACTTC. Translated: CASSQEFREGARETQYF.

This clonotype showed up just a few times. V is TRBV27 and J is TRBJ1-6; D ambiguous. CDR1 MNHEY and CDR2 SMNVEV come from the germline V gene (reference sequence). V was cut by 3 bases and J by 7 bases, with 10 bases left in between. CDR3 size: 14 residues. As DNA, the CDR3 is TGTGCCAGCAGTTTCCAAGGCAACAATTCACCCCTCCACTTT. This encodes CASSFQGNNSPLHF.

The chain links TRBV6-5 to TRBJ2-3, with TRBD2 as a possible D gene (5 bases). The germline CDR1 and CDR2 sequences are MNHEY and SVGAGI. CDR3 size: 14 residues. V gave up 6 bases and J gave up 5 bases, with 15 bases separating them. CDR3 region: CASSPAPAGDTQYF. The CDR3, as DNA: TGTGCCAGCAGCCCCGCCCCGGCGGGAGATACGCAGTATTTT.

J is TRBJ1-2 and V is TRBV5-1, with TRBD1 as a possible D gene (5 bases). This CDR3 contains 12 residues. The germline V gene encodes CDR1 SGHRS and CDR2 YFSETQ. The germline V and J ends were trimmed by 3 bases and 10 bases, with 13 bases remaining between them. CDR3 protein: CASSWDARDYTF. For the CDR3, the DNA is TGCGCCAGCAGCTGGGACGCGCGGGACTACACCTTC.

The V and J genes are TRBV6-2 or TRBV6-3 and TRBJ2-7, with 8 bases aligning to TRBD1. The trim removed 6 bases at V and 3 bases at J, leaving 10 bases unmatched. The CDR3 contains 15 residues. Germline loops: CDR1 MNHEY, CDR2 SVGEGT. CDR3 in amino acids: CASRRGTGGNYEQYF. CDR3 in DNA: TGTGCCAGCAGGCGGGGTACAGGGGGAAACTACGAGCAGTACTTC.

This chain connects TRBV15 to TRBJ2-1; a weak D match, TRBD2 (7 bases). This CDR3 is built from 18 residues. V was cut by 0 bases and J by 0 bases, with 15 bases left in between. Germline CDR1 is LNHNV and CDR2 is YYDKDF (reference sequence). The chain's CDR3 is CATSRDRGGPFSYNEQFF. In nucleotides, the CDR3 is TGTGCCACCAGCAGAGATAGGGGGGGACCCTTCTCCTACAATGAGCAGTTCTTC. The full variable domain, in which reference TRBV15 and TRBJ2-1 provide the parts outside the CDR3, is DAMVIQNPRYQVTQFGKPVTLSCSQTLNHNVMYWYQQKSSQAPKLLFHYYDKDFNNEADTPDNFQSRRPNTSFCFLDIRSPGLGDTAMYLCATSRDRGGPFSYNEQFFGPGTRLTVL.